These T cell receptor beta chains were read from a single sample in a study of response to subunit inactivated influenza vaccine. TCRdb re-called the RT-PCR reads through MiXCR, storing one row per CDR3 protein. The table lists about 700,000 distinct CDR3 sequences, approximately 15% of them singletons. Sample: PBMCs from blood, taken roughly 2 weeks before vaccination. These receptor sequences come from a man aged 45 to 65 who received an inactivated influenza vaccine. Both conserved end residues are part of each CDR3. Each record gives: clone size, D gene, J gene, V gene, CDR3 DNA, CDR3 protein. The D gene is left open where the match is weak. Some rows mark clone size as missing; the rest say once, few, many or name a class of expanded clone.

many	TRBD1	TRBJ2-1	TRBV6-2/TRBV6-3	TGTGCCAGCAAAGAAAGACAGGGAACCTACAATGAGCAGTTCTTC	CASKERQGTYNEQFF
many	-	TRBJ1-3	TRBV10-3	TGTGCCATCAGTGAGTCCTCCACCATATATTTT	CAISESSTIYF
many	TRBD2	TRBJ2-1	TRBV6-2/TRBV6-3	TGTGCCAGCACCGGGCGGGGGATGAGCTCCTACAATGAGCAGTTCTTC	CASTGRGMSSYNEQFF
-	TRBD1	TRBJ1-1	TRBV6-5	TGTGCCAGCAGTTACGGAACGGGACAGGGGCTTCATACGGAGGCTTTCTTT	CASSYGTGQGLHTEAFF
few	-	TRBJ1-2	TRBV19	TGTGCCAGTAGTGCAATCAGGGGCCCCTATGGCTACACCTTC	CASSAIRGPYGYTF
many	TRBD1	TRBJ1-1	TRBV7-3	TGTGCCAGCAGCTTAGAGGGACAGCTGAACACTGAAGCTTTCTTT	CASSLEGQLNTEAFF
-	-	TRBJ2-2	TRBV12-3/TRBV12-4	TGTGCCAGCAGTTTCTCGGTGTACGGGGAGCTGTTTTTT	CASSFSVYGELFF
-	TRBD1	TRBJ2-7	TRBV20-1	TGCAGTGCTAGACCCGGGACAGGGATCAACGAGCAGTACTTC	CSARPGTGINEQYF
-	TRBD2	TRBJ2-7	TRBV6-2/TRBV6-3	TGTGCCAGCAGCCTAGCGGGTTTCACCTACGAGCAGTACTTC	CASSLAGFTYEQYF
few	TRBD1	TRBJ1-3	TRBV10-3	TGTGCCATCAGGGGGACAGAGTTGACTGGAAACACCATATATTTT	CAIRGTELTGNTIYF
-	-	TRBJ2-5	TRBV5-1	TGCGCCAGCAGCCCAGGGGCCGGGGAGACCCAGTACTTC	CASSPGAGETQYF
few	TRBD1	TRBJ2-7	TRBV15	TGTGCCACCAGCAAGGACAGGGGGTCCTACGAGCAGTACTTC	CATSKDRGSYEQYF
many	TRBD1	TRBJ2-5	TRBV5-1	TGCGCCAGCAGCTTGGTACAGGGGATACAAGAGACCCAGTACTTC	CASSLVQGIQETQYF
many	-	TRBJ2-2	TRBV25-1	TGTGCCTGCCACGGCTTAAAGGCCGGGGAGCTGTTTTTT	CACHGLKAGELFF
-	TRBD2	TRBJ2-3	TRBV19	TGTGCCAGTAGAGATAGCGGGAGGGTCGGTGCGCAGTATTTT	CASRDSGRVGAQYF
many	-	TRBJ1-4	TRBV6-1	TGTGCCAGCAGCAGGCAGAATGAAAAACTGTTTTTT	CASSRQNEKLFF
-	TRBD2	TRBJ2-5	TRBV4-3	TGCGCCAGCAGCCCCACTAGCGGGAGTAAAGAGACCCAGTACTTC	CASSPTSGSKETQYF
-	TRBD2	TRBJ2-1	TRBV6-1	TGTGCCAGCAGTGAGGGACTAGCGGGAGGATACAATGAGCAGTTCTTC	CASSEGLAGGYNEQFF
-	-	TRBJ1-1	TRBV28	TGTGCCAGCAGTTTATGGCAGAACACTGAAGCTTTCTTT	CASSLWQNTEAFF
many	-	TRBJ2-6	TRBV6-1	TGTGCCAGCAGGGTTTCTGGGGCCAACGTCCTGACTTTC	CASRVSGANVLTF
few	TRBD2	TRBJ2-7	TRBV20-1	TGCAGTGCTAGAAAAGCGGGATTCTCCTACGAGCAGTACTTC	CSARKAGFSYEQYF
-	-	TRBJ1-4	TRBV9	TGTGCCAGCAGCGCGTATATTGGCAGGCCGAATGAAAAACTGTTTTTT	CASSAYIGRPNEKLFF
-	-	TRBJ2-1	TRBV12-3/TRBV12-4	TGTGCCACAACCGTCACCGGCACCCAGGGGGGCAATGAGCAGTTCTTC	CATTVTGTQGGNEQFF
few	-	TRBJ2-2	TRBV20-1	TGCAGTGCTAGAGGCCGGTTGAACACCGGGGAGCTGTTTTTT	CSARGRLNTGELFF
few	TRBD2	TRBJ2-2	TRBV5-1	TGCGCCAGAAGACCGGGACTAGCGGGAGGGCCGGTATCCGGGGAGCTGTTTTTT	CARRPGLAGGPVSGELFF
few	TRBD2	TRBJ2-3	TRBV3-1	TGTGCCAGCAGCCAATTGAGCGGGGCTAGCACAGATACGCAGTATTTT	CASSQLSGASTDTQYF
-	-	TRBJ2-1	TRBV20-1	TGCAGTGCTCCCTTCAGTGGGCAGGGGGGAAATGAGCAGTTCTTC	CSAPFSGQGGNEQFF
few	TRBD2	TRBJ2-3	TRBV5-1	TGCGCCAGCAGCTCGGGACTAGCGGGATACTACACAGATACGCAGTATTTT	CASSSGLAGYYTDTQYF
-	TRBD2	TRBJ2-5	TRBV6-2/TRBV6-3	TGTGCCAGCAGACCCGGACTAGCGAGCAGAGAGACCCAGTACTTC	CASRPGLASRETQYF
-	TRBD1	TRBJ2-5	TRBV5-1	TGCGCCAGCAGCTTGGACCCGGACAGGGGAGAGACCCAGTACTTC	CASSLDPDRGETQYF
many	-	TRBJ2-1	TRBV29-1	TGCAGCGTTGATGGCGGGACCACCTACAATGAGCAGTTCTTC	CSVDGGTTYNEQFF
-	TRBD1	TRBJ2-7	TRBV10-3	TGTGCCATCAGTGACCGTGGGTCCGGGGACAGGGCAATCTACGAGCAGTACTTC	CAISDRGSGDRAIYEQYF
-	TRBD1	TRBJ1-2	TRBV12-3/TRBV12-4	TGTGCCAGCATCCCAGGGGGTGCCGGGTATGGCTACACCTTC	CASIPGGAGYGYTF
few	-	TRBJ2-6	TRBV7-2	TGTGCCAGCAGTCGACAGGTCTATGGGGCCAACGTCCTGACTTTC	CASSRQVYGANVLTF
-	TRBD1	TRBJ1-6	TRBV6-1	TGTGCCAGCAGTGCCGACAGGGGGGATTCACCCCTCCACTTT	CASSADRGDSPLHF
few	-	TRBJ2-2	TRBV6-2/TRBV6-3	TGTGCCAGCAGTTACTCGGAACAATTGGGCCGGGAGCTGTTTTTT	CASSYSEQLGRELFF